This entry concerns a single T cell receptor beta chain. Its antigen is as yet unknown. This sample was taken from a study of cytomegalovirus exposure and HLA in healthy donors. Turning to the study itself: Genetic ancestry analysis placed more than 80% of the roughly 400 donors that were genotyped in the Caucasian-associated cluster. Study-level points and caveats: Investigators reported some 150 TCR beta chains as tied to cytomegalovirus. Reportedly, a later analysis found an Asian-associated ancestry cluster had fewer N-insertions than the approximately 600-donor mean. TCR beta V segments were, for the most part, productive about 87% or about 30% of the time in an earlier analysis.

The CDR3 loop spans 15 amino acids. Trimming at V came to 2 bases and at J to 4 bases, leaving 6 bases not matched to a gene. The germline V gene encodes CDR1 SGHTA and CDR2 FQGTGA. PCR amplification relied on 60 Vbeta primers (plus 13 Jbeta primers). Sequencing used immunoSEQ multiplex PCR; TCRdb keeps in-frame clones, though not all of them. The data contain around 210,000 clones, around four fifths of them singletons. The chain joins TRBV7-3 to TRBJ2-7; TRBD1 agrees at 9 bases. Material for sequencing was PBMCs. The sequence was obtained from a woman aged 40 to 49 in good health and CMV-seronegative. The CDR3 nucleotides are TGTGCCAGCAGCTTACAACAGGGGGCTACATACGAGCAGTACTTC. Translated: CASSLQQGATYEQYF.